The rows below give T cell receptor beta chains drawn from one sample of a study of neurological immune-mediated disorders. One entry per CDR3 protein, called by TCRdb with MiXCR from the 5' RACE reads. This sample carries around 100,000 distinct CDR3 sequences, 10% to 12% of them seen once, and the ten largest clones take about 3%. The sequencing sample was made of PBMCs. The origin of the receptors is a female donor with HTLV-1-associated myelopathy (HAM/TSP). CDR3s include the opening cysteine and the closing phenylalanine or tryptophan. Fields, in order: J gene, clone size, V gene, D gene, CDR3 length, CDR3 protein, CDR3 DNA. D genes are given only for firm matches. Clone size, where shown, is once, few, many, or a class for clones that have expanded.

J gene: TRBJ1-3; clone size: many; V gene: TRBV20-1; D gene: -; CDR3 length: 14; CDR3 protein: CSARDPGSGNTIYF; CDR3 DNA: TGCAGTGCTAGAGACCCAGGGTCAGGAAACACCATATATTTT
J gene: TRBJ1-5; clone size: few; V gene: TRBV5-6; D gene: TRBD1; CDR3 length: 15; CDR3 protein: CASSSGTGRRQPQHF; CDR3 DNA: TGTGCCAGCAGCAGCGGGACAGGGCGGCGTCAGCCCCAGCATTTT
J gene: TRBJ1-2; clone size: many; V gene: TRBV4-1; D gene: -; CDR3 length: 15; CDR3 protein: CASSHQTGGDYGYTF; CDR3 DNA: TGCGCCAGCAGCCACCAGACAGGAGGGGACTATGGCTACACCTTC
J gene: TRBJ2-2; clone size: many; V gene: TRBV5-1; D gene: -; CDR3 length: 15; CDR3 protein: CASSYLWGNTGELFF; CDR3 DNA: TGCGCCAGCAGCTACCTTTGGGGGAACACCGGGGAGCTGTTTTTT
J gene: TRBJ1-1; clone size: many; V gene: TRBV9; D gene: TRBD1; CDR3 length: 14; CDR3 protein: CASSAARDRGRAFF; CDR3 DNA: TGTGCCAGCAGCGCAGCCCGGGACAGGGGGCGAGCTTTCTTT
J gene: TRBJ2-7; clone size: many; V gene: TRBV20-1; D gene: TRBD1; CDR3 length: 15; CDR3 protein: CSAIPLDRGTYEQYF; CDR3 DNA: TGCAGTGCTATCCCCCTCGACAGGGGGACCTACGAGCAGTACTTC
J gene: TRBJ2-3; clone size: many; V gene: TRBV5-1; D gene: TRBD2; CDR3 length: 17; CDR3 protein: CASSPGLAVDRTDTQYF; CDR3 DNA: TGCGCCAGCAGCCCAGGACTAGCCGTGGACCGCACAGATACGCAGTATTTT
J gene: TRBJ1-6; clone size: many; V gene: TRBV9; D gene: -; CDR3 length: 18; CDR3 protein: CASSVEGGITPYNSPLHF; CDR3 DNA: TGTGCCAGCAGCGTAGAAGGAGGGATTACACCCTATAATTCACCCCTCCACTTT
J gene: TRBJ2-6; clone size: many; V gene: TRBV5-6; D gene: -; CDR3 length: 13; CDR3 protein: CASSGRTDYVLTF; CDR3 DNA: TGTGCCAGCAGCGGGAGGACAGACTACGTCCTGACTTTC
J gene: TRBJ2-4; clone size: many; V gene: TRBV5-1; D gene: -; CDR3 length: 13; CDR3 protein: CASSLAQGGIQYF; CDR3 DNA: TGCGCCAGCAGCTTGGCCCAGGGAGGCATTCAGTACTTC
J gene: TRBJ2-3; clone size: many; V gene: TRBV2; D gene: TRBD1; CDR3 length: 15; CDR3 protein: CASRKTGMNADTQYF; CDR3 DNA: TGTGCCAGCAGGAAGACAGGGATGAATGCAGATACGCAGTATTTT
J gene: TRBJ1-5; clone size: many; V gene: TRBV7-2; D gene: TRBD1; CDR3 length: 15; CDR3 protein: CASSFAQGAGQPQHF; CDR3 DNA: TGTGCCAGCAGCTTCGCTCAGGGGGCTGGTCAGCCCCAGCATTTT
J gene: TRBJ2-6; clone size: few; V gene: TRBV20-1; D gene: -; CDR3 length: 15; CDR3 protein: CSASERSSGANVLTF; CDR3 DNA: TGCAGTGCTAGTGAAAGGTCCTCTGGGGCCAACGTCCTGACTTTC
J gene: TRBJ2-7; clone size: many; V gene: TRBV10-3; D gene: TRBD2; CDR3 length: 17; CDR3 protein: CATVTSGGRLSSYEQYF; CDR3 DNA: TGTGCCACTGTGACTAGCGGGGGCCGTCTGAGCTCCTACGAGCAGTACTTC
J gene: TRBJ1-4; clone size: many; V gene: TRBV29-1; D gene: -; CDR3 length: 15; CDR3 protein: CSVGRGRATNEKLFF; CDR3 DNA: TGCAGCGTGGGGAGGGGGAGAGCAACTAATGAAAAACTGTTTTTT
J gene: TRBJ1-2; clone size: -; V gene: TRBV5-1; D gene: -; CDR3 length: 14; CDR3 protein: CASSLAEGDYGYTF; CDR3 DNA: TGCGCCAGCAGCTTGGCCGAGGGAGACTATGGCTACACCTTC
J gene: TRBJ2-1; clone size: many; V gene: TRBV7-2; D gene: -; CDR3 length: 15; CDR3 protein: CASSPQGSPYNEQFF; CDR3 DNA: TGTGCCAGCAGCCCTCAGGGTAGTCCCTACAATGAGCAGTTCTTC
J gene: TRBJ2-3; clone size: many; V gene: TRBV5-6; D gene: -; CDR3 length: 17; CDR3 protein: CASSLDGPIGSTDTQYF; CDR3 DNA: TGTGCCAGCAGCTTGGACGGACCTATCGGGAGCACAGATACGCAGTATTTT
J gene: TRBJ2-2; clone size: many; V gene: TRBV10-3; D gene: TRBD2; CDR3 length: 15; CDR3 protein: CAISLAGGLTGELFF; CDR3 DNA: TGTGCCATCAGCCTAGCGGGGGGGCTCACCGGGGAGCTGTTTTTT
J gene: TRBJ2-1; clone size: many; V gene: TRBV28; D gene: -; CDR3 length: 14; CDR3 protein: CASSSTGFYNEQFF; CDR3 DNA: TGTGCCAGCAGTTCGACAGGTTTCTACAATGAGCAGTTCTTC
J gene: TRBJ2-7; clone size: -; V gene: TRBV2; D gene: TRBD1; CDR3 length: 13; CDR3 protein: CASTTGAVYEQYF; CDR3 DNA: TGTGCCAGCACCACAGGGGCAGTATACGAGCAGTACTTC
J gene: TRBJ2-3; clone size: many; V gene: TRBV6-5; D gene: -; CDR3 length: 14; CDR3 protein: CASSQDRPPDTQYF; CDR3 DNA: TGTGCCAGCAGCCAAGACAGACCCCCAGATACGCAGTATTTT
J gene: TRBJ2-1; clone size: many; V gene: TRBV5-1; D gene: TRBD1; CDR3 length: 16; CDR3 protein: CASSLLQGALTNEQFF; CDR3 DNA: TGCGCCAGCAGCTTGTTACAGGGGGCGCTGACCAATGAGCAGTTCTTC
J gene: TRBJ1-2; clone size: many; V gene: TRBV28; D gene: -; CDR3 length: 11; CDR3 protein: CASSHEYGYTF; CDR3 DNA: TGTGCCAGCAGTCACGAATATGGCTACACCTTC
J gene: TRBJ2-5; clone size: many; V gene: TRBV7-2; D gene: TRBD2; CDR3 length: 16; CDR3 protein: CASSPGAGGPGETQYF; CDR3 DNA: TGTGCCAGCAGCCCAGGAGCGGGGGGGCCTGGAGAGACCCAGTACTTC
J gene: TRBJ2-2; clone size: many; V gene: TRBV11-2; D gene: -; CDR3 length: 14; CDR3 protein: CASSLAGYPGELFF; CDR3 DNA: TGTGCCAGCAGCTTGGCAGGGTACCCCGGGGAGCTGTTTTTT
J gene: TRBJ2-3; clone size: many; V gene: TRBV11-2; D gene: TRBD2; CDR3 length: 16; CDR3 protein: CASSLVSGGFPDTQYF; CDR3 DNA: TGTGCCAGCAGCTTAGTTAGCGGGGGCTTCCCAGATACGCAGTATTTT
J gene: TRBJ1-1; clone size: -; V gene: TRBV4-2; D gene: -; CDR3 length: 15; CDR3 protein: CASNGERALGLEAFF; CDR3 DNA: TGTGCCAGCAACGGAGAGAGGGCTTTGGGCCTGGAAGCTTTCTTT
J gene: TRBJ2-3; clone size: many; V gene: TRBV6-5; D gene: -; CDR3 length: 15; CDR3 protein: CASSNSLYGVDTQYF; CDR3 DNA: TGTGCCAGCAGCAACTCCCTGTACGGGGTAGATACGCAGTATTTT
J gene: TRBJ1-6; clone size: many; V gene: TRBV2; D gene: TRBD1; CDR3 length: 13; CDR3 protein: CASSTGGGSPLHF; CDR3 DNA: TGTGCCAGCAGCACAGGGGGCGGATCACCCCTCCACTTT
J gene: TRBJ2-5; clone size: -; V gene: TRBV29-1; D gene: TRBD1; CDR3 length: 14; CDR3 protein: CSVGGPGTGETQYF; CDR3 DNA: TGCAGCGTAGGTGGCCCTGGGACAGGAGAGACCCAGTACTTC
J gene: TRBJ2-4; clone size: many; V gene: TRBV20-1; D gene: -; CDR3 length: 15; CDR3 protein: CSARRAGIAKNIQYF; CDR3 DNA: TGCAGTGCTAGGCGGGCGGGAATAGCCAAAAACATTCAGTACTTC
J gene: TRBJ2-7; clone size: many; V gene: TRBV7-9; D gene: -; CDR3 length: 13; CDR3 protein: CASSLLGTYEQYF; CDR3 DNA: TGTGCCAGCAGCTTACTGGGGACCTACGAGCAGTACTTC
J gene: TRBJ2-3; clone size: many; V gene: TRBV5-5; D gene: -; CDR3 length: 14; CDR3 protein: CASSSGTMTDTQYF; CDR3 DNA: TGTGCCAGCAGCTCCGGGACAATGACAGATACGCAGTATTTT
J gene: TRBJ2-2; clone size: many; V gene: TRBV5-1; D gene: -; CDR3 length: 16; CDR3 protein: CASSLSGTPDTGELFF; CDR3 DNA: TGCGCCAGCAGCTTATCCGGGACACCTGATACCGGGGAGCTGTTTTTT
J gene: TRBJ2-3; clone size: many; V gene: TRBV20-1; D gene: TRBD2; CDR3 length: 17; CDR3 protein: CSASSRSGGASTDTQYF; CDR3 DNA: TGCAGTGCTAGCTCCCGTAGCGGGGGGGCTAGCACAGATACGCAGTATTTT
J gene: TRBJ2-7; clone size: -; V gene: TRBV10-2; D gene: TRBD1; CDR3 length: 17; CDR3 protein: CASSGPTGDRVLSEQYF; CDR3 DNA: TGCGCCAGCAGTGGGCCTACAGGTGACAGGGTGCTATCAGAGCAGTACTTC
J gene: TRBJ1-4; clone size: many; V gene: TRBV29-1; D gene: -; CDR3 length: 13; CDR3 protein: CSVRQQGEEKLFF; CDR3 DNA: TGCAGCGTTCGACAACAGGGAGAGGAAAAACTGTTTTTT
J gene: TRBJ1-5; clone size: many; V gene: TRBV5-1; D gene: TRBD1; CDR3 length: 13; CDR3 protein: CASSLQGNQPQHF; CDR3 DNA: TGCGCCAGCAGCTTACAGGGGAATCAGCCCCAGCATTTT
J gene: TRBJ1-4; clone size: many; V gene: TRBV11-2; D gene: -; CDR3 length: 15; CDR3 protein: CASSPLGDANEKLFF; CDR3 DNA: TGTGCCAGCAGCCCATTGGGGGATGCTAATGAAAAACTGTTTTTT
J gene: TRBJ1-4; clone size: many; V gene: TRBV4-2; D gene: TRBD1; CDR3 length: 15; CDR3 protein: CASSPQGARDEKLFF; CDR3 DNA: TGTGCCAGCAGCCCCCAGGGGGCGCGGGATGAAAAACTGTTTTTT
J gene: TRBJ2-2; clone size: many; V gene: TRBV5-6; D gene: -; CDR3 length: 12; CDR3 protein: CASSLATGELFF; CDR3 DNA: TGTGCCAGCAGCTTGGCTACCGGGGAGCTGTTTTTT
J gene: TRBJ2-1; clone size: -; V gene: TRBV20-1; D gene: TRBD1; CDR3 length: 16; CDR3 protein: CSASSSSQGADNEQFF; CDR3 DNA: TGCAGTGCTAGCTCGTCATCCCAGGGGGCGGACAATGAGCAGTTCTTC
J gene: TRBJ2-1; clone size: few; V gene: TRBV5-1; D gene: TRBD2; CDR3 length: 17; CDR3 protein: CASSSRGSGGDYNEQFF; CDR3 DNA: TGCGCCAGCAGCTCTCGGGGTAGCGGGGGGGATTACAATGAGCAGTTCTTC
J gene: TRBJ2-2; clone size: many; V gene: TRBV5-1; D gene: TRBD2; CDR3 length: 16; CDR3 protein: CASSASGGVNTGELFF; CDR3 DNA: TGCGCCAGCAGCGCGAGCGGGGGGGTCAACACCGGGGAGCTGTTTTTT